This T cell receptor (beta chain) was identified during a study of post-analysis software for immune sequencing data. General study results and limits: A few TRBV segments occurring more often in patients than controls included TRBV5-6, TRBV5-1 and TRBV20-1. Patients with multiple sclerosis recorded significantly lower normalized Chao1 diversity than controls, the study found.

The germline V and J ends were trimmed by 3 bases and 2 bases, with 13 bases remaining between them. Looked up from germline, CDR1 is MNHEY and CDR2 is SVGAGI. The CDR3 totals 16 residues. Unique molecular identifiers were built into the TCR beta cDNA libraries. From the PCR reads, TCRdb called clonotypes with MiXCR, one entry per CDR3 protein. The data hold a few hundred thousand distinct CDR3 sequences, with roughly 35% observed a single time. As regards this clonotype: Its antigen is not known.

The rearrangement uses TRBV6-5 and TRBJ2-2; either TRBD1 or TRBD2 may supply D (5 bases each). Material for sequencing was blood. The source is a girl under 18 with multiple sclerosis. CDR3 amino acids: CASSYVGTYNTGELFF. Here the CDR3 DNA reads TGTGCCAGCAGTTATGTGGGGACCTATAACACCGGGGAGCTGTTTTTT.